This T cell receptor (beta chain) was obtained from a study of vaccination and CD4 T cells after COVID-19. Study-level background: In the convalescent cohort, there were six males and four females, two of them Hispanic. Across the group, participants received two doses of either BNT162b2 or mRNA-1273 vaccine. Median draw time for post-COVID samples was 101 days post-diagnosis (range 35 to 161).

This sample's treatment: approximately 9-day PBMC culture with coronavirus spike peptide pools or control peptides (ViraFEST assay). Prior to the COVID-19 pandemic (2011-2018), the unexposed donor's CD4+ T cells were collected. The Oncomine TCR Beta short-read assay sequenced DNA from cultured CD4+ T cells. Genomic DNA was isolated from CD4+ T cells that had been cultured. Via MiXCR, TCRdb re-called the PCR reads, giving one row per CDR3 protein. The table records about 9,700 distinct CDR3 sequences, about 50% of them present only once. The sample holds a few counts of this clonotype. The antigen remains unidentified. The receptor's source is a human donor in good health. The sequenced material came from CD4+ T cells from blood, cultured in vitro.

The CDR3 reads CASSLGDSGNQPQHF. Written as DNA, the CDR3 is TGTGCCAGCAGCTTAGGGGACAGCGGCAATCAGCCCCAGCATTTT. This chain uses TRBV7-2 with TRBJ1-5; TRBD1 aligns across 7 bases. Germline assignment: CDR1 SGHTA and CDR2 FQGNSA. This CDR3 spans 15 amino acids. V lost 1 base, J lost 2 bases, and 2 bases stayed unmatched.